This TCR beta chain was captured in a study of neurological immune-mediated disorders. Study-wide points: No CDR3 amino acid sequences were shared by expanded clones across subjects, suggesting private repertoires in all groups. Falling below healthy controls, multiple sclerosis showed the least TCR clonal expansion, while HTLV-1-associated myelopathy showed the most.

This clonotype showed up many times. Its antigen remains unknown. Volunteers attending a blood bank in Maryland, USA, served as healthy controls. The authors produced cDNA by 5'RACE using 10-nucleotide random UMIs. TCRdb redid the calling of the 5' RACE reads with MiXCR, one entry per CDR3 protein. The sample includes roughly 25,000 distinct CDR3 sequences, 6.5% to 8% of them seen just once. Trimming shortened V by 5 bases and J by 6 bases, and 20 bases separated the two germline ends. This CDR3 is built from 16 residues. Germline lookup yields CDR1 SGHVS and CDR2 FQNEAQ. The V call is TRBV7-8, the J call TRBJ1-5; D remains ambiguous. The receptor's source is a woman between 40 and 50 years old in good health. The sequencing input was PBMCs. The CDR3 reads CASSLREGETGQPQHF. The CDR3 bases are TGTGCCAGCAGCCTACGGGAGGGCGAAACGGGTCAGCCCCAGCATTTT.